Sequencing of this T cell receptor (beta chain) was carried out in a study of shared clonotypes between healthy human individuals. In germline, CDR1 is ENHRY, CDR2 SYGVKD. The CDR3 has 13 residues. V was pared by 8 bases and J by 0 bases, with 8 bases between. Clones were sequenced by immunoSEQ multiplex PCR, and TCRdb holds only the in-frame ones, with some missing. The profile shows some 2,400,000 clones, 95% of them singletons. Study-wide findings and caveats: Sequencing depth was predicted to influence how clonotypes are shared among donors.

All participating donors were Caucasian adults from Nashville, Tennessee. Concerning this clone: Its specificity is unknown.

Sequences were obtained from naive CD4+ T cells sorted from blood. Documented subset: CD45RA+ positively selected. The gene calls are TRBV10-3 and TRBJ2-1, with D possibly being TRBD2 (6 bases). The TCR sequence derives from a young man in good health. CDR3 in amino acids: CAIAGSSYNEQFF. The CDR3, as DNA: TGTGCCATCGCGGGAAGCTCCTACAATGAGCAGTTCTTC.